This T cell receptor beta chain was observed in a study of cytomegalovirus exposure and HLA in healthy donors. Findings of the study overall: Later work associated roughly 15,000 TCR beta sequences with HLA alleles at 0.05 false discovery rate.

Remarks on this clone: No antigen is known for it.

The PCR was carried out with 60 Vbeta primers and 13 Jbeta primers. Profiling relied on immunoSEQ multiplex PCR, and the TCRdb table lists in-frame clones only, not all of them. Here the sample spans fewer than 130,000 clones, around 84% being singletons. Trimming pared 2 bases from V and 0 bases from J, leaving 10 bases between. CDR3 length: 15 amino acids. In germline, CDR1 is LGHNA, CDR2 YNFKEQ. The sequenced sample consisted of PBMCs. V gene TRBV4-2 combines with J gene TRBJ1-1; D not certain. This sequence originates from a woman younger than 45 in good health and CMV-seronegative. CDR3 nucleotide sequence: TGTGCCAGCAGCCAAACCGGGAATTTGAACACTGAAGCTTTCTTT. Translating it yields CASSQTGNLNTEAFF.